These 16 T cell receptor beta chains share one sample of origin, sequenced in a study of shared clonotypes between healthy human individuals. The protocol was immunoSEQ multiplex PCR, while the TCRdb copy is restricted to in-frame clones and leaves out a portion. The sample lists about 2.1 million clones, 90% to 95% seen once, with about 1.6% in the top ten. Selected positively for CCR7 and CD45RO-negative, naive CD8 cells excluded terminally differentiated effector memory CD45RA+ cells. Material for sequencing was naive CD8+ T cells from PBMCs. These TCRs come from a man younger than 35 in good health. Some clones in this sample may be carry-over from other donors' samples.

The chain recombines TRBV25-1 with TRBJ2-2; D assignment may be TRBD1 or TRBD2 (5 bases each). V dropped 10 bases and J dropped 6 bases, with 15 bases sitting between them. Germline loops: CDR1 MGHDK, CDR2 SYGVNS. This CDR3 has 13 residues. For the CDR3, the DNA is TGTGCCACCGACGGCCGGGGCGCCGGGGAGCTGTTTTTT. Encoded protein: CATDGRGAGELFF.

The CDR3 bases are TGTGCCAGCAGCTTAGACGAGACCTACGAGCAGTACTTC. This translates into CASSLDETYEQYF. The chain joins TRBV11-2 to TRBJ2-7; unclear D gene. Trimming cost V 0 bases and J 2 bases, with 5 bases left between them. Germline V gene data show CDR1 as SGHAT and CDR2 as FQNNGV. CDR3 length: 13 amino acids.

The rearrangement uses TRBV6-1 and TRBJ1-1; the D is unclear. V was cut by 1 base and J by 10 bases, with 13 bases left in between. The CDR3 is 13 residues long. CDR1 is MNHNS, CDR2 SASEGT, per germline. The CDR3, as DNA: TGTGCCAGCAGTGAAGGGCCTAGAGGAGTAGCTTTCTTT. This encodes CASSEGPRGVAFF.

The V call is TRBV28, the J call TRBJ2-7, with D possibly being TRBD1 (6 bases). The CDR3 covers 15 residues. Germline V CDR1 and CDR2: MDHEN, SYDVKM. V dropped 6 bases and J dropped 0 bases, with 15 bases sitting between them. CDR3 protein: CASRETGPSSYEQYF. CDR3 in DNA: TGTGCCAGCAGGGAGACAGGACCCAGCTCCTACGAGCAGTACTTC.

This chain links TRBV7-9 with TRBJ2-1; a weak D match, TRBD1 (5 bases). Per the germline V gene, CDR1 is SEHNR and CDR2 is FQNEAQ (reference sequence). The CDR3 contains 15 residues. Trimming removed 5 bases from V and 2 bases from J, with 13 bases in between. The CDR3 DNA is TGTGCCAGCAGCACTCAGGGTTCCCCCTACAATGAGCAGTTCTTC. It is translated as CASSTQGSPYNEQFF.

The genes are TRBV11-2 and TRBJ2-1; D assignment may be TRBD1 or TRBD2 (5 bases each). The CDR3 sequence is 16 residues long. V lost 3 bases and J lost 6, with 18 bases in between. The germline V gene encodes CDR1 SGHAT and CDR2 FQNNGV. CDR3 DNA: TGTGCCAGCAGCTTTTCGGTGGGCTGGGGGTCCAATGAGCAGTTCTTC. It specifies CASSFSVGWGSNEQFF. Full variable domain (remainder filled in from reference TRBV11-2 and TRBJ2-1): EAGVAQSPRYKIIEKRQSVAFWCNPISGHATLYWYQQILGQGPKLLIQFQNNGVVDDSQLPKDRFSAERLKGVDSTLKIQPAKLEDSAVYLCASSFSVGWGSNEQFFGPGTRLTVL.

The chain couples TRBV7-9 to TRBJ2-7; TRBD1 agrees at 10 bases. This CDR3 has 13 amino acids. Germline CDR1 is SEHNR and CDR2 is FQNEAQ (reference sequence). Trimming at V came to 5 bases and at J to 6 bases, leaving 4 bases not matched to a gene. The CDR3 here is CASSPWTGGEQYF. CDR3 nucleotide sequence: TGTGCCAGCAGCCCCTGGACAGGGGGCGAGCAGTACTTC.

This clone came up once. The chain uses TRBV21-1 and TRBJ2-7; the table assigns TRBD1, which was not confirmed against the DNA. TRBV21-1 is a known pseudogene. The CDR3 is 20 residues long. CDR3 sequence reads: CASSKTENTKTIKSSYEQYF. Written as DNA, the CDR3 is TGTGCCAGCAGCAAAACAGAGAACACCAAAACGATCAAGAGTTCCTACGAGCAGTACTTC.

This clone was picked up one time. The J gene is TRBJ2-7, the V gene TRBV15; 11 bases agree with TRBD2. After removal of 5 bases from V and 4 bases from J, the junction contained 13 bases not matched to a gene. Per germline, CDR1 LNHNV and CDR2 YYDKDF (reference sequence). The CDR3 contains 17 residues. As DNA, the CDR3 is TGTGCCACCAGCTCTCGGGCGGGACTAGCGGCCGATTACGAGCAGTACTTC. Translation: CATSSRAGLAADYEQYF.

The chain recombines TRBV25-1 with TRBJ2-1, with 8 bases matching TRBD1. The V gene end was trimmed by 2 bases and the J gene end by 6 bases; junction bases not matched to a gene: 3. Per germline, CDR1 MGHDK and CDR2 SYGVNS. This CDR3 is built from 14 residues. The CDR3, as DNA: TGTGCCAGCAGTGAAGGGACAGGTATCAATGAGCAGTTCTTC. It is translated as CASSEGTGINEQFF.

Here the CDR3 reads CASSQVSGITGELFF. The CDR3 region has the DNA TGTGCCAGCAGCCAAGTGTCCGGGATCACCGGGGAGCTGTTTTTT. This rearrangement joins TRBV4-2 to TRBJ2-2; TRBD2 might be the D (5 bases). Trimming took 1 base from V and 4 from J, leaving 10 bases between them. The CDR3 spans 15 residues. Germline CDR1 LGHNA, CDR2 YNFKEQ.

The rearrangement joins TRBV19 to TRBJ2-7; 7 bases map to TRBD2. Trimming removed 4 bases from V and 4 bases from J; junction bases left unmatched: 13. Per the germline V gene, CDR1 is LNHDA and CDR2 is SQIVND (reference sequence). The CDR3 is 16 residues long. The CDR3 DNA is TGTGCCAGTAGTACCTGGGAGGGGCCTGCCCCTTACGAGCAGTACTTC. It codes for CASSTWEGPAPYEQYF.

This clone was counted between two and nine times. The CDR3 coding sequence is TGCAGCGTTGAGGAGTTTGGGGACAGGGACGGAGAAGCTTTCTTT. Translated: CSVEEFGDRDGEAFF. The chain links TRBV29-1 to TRBJ1-1, with 9 bases fitting TRBD1. The CDR3 contains 15 residues. Per germline, CDR1 SQVTM and CDR2 ANQGSEA. V gave up 3 bases and J gave up 8 bases; unmatched junction bases: 13.

The CDR3 DNA follows: TGTGCCAGCAGTCCTAGGGGACTGGTAAAAGGGTTGAACACCGGGGAGCTGTTTTTT. Amino acid sequence: CASSPRGLVKGLNTGELFF. The chain recombines TRBV27 with TRBJ2-2; tentatively, D is TRBD2 (6 bases). Trimming removed 5 bases at V and 1 base at J, with 23 bases between. The germline V gene has CDR1 MNHEY and CDR2 SMNVEV (reference sequence). This CDR3 is 19 amino acids long.

This sequence joins TRBV6-5 and TRBJ2-5, with 9 bases that match TRBD2. Germline CDR1 reads MNHEY; CDR2 reads SVGAGI. The trim removed 6 bases at V and 10 bases at J, leaving 12 bases unmatched. The CDR3 length is 14 residues. The CDR3 loop is CASRSAGGGRDQYF. CDR3 nucleotide sequence: TGTGCCAGCAGGTCTGCGGGAGGGGGGAGGGACCAGTACTTC.

The CDR3 DNA reads as TGTGCCAGCAGGCCGGGAGACTCCTACGAGCAGTACTTC. Translation: CASRPGDSYEQYF. J is TRBJ2-7 and V is TRBV7-8, with a possible D match to TRBD2 (6 bases). This CDR3 comprises 13 residues. The germline V and J ends were trimmed by 6 bases and 0 bases, with 9 bases remaining between them. Germline CDR1 SGHVS, CDR2 FQNEAQ.